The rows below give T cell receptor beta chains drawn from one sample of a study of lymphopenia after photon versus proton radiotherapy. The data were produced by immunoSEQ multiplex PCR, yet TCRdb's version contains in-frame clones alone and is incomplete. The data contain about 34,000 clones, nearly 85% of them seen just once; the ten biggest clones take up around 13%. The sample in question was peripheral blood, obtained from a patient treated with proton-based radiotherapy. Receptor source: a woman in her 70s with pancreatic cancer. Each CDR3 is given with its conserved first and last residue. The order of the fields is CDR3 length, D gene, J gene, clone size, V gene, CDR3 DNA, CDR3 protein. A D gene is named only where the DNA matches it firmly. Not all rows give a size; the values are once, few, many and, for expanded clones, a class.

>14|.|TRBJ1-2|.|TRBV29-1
TGCAGCGTCGGGGAAATCGGGACAAACTATGGCTACACCTTC
CSVGEIGTNYGYTF
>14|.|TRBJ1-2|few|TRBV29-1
TGCAGCGTTCGGCCCGCGGACGCAATTCATGGCTACACCTTC
CSVRPADAIHGYTF
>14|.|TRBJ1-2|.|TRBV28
TGTGCCAGCAGTTTAGCGACAAGCGTCTATGGCTACACCTTC
CASSLATSVYGYTF
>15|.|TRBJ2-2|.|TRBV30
TGTGCCTGGAGCGCAGGAGCAGGTCGCACCGGGGAGCTGTTTTTT
CAWSAGAGRTGELFF
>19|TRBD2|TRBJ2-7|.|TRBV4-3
TGCGCCAGCAGCCAAGGGATTGAGTGGCGGGAGGATCCCTCCTACGAGCAGTACTTC
CASSQGIEWREDPSYEQYF
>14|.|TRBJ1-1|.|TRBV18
TGTGCCAGCTCACCCCTAGACCAGAACACTGAAGCTTTCTTT
CASSPLDQNTEAFF
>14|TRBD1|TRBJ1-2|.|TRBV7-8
TGTGCCAGCAGCCGACTTCCGGGACAGGGAGGCTACACCTTC
CASSRLPGQGGYTF
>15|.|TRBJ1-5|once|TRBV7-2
TGTGCCAGCAGCTTAGACGGCGGTAGCAATCAGCCCCAGCATTTT
CASSLDGGSNQPQHF
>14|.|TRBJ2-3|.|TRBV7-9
TGTGCCAGCAGCTTAGCTGTCGGCACGGATACGCAGTATTTT
CASSLAVGTDTQYF
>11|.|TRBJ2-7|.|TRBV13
TGTGCCAGCACGAGGGTTAACGAGCAGTACTTC
CASTRVNEQYF
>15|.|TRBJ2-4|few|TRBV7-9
TGTGCCAGCAGCTTCGGACAGATAGCCAAAAACATTCAGTACTTC
CASSFGQIAKNIQYF
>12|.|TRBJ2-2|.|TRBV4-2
TGTGCCAGCAGCCAAGCGACCGGGGAGCTGTTTTTT
CASSQATGELFF
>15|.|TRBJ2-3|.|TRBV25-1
TGTGCCAGCAGTGAAACCGGGAGATTAAGAGATACGCAGTATTTT
CASSETGRLRDTQYF
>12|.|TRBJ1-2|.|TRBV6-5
TGTGCCAGCAGTTACCGAGGCTATGGCTACACCTTC
CASSYRGYGYTF
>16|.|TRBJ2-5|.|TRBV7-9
TGTGCCAGCAGCTTAACAGGGTCCTCAGCACAAGAGACCCAGTACTTC
CASSLTGSSAQETQYF
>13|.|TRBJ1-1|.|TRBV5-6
TGTGCCAGCAGCTTCGGACAGAACACTGAAGCTTTCTTT
CASSFGQNTEAFF
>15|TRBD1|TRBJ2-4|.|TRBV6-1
TGTGCCAGCAGTGAGGGACAGGGGGCCAAAAACATTCAGTACTTC
CASSEGQGAKNIQYF
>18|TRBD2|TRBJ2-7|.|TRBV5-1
TGCGCCAGCAGCCCCGGTGGGACGGGAGGAACCAGCTCCTACGAGCAGTACTTC
CASSPGGTGGTSSYEQYF
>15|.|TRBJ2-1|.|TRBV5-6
TGTGCCAGCAGCTTTTCTCGGATCTCCTACAATGAGCAGTTCTTC
CASSFSRISYNEQFF
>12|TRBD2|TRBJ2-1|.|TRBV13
TGTGCCAGCAGCCGCGGGAGTGCTGAGCAGTTCTTC
CASSRGSAEQFF
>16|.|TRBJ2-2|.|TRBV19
TGTGCCAGTAGTATTAGGACGTCAGGGTCATACGGGGAGCTGTTTTTT
CASSIRTSGSYGELFF
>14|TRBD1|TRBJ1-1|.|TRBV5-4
TGTGCCAGCAGCTCGGGACAGGGAGTTCCTGAAGCTTTCTTT
CASSSGQGVPEAFF
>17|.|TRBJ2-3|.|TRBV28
TGTGCCAGCAGTTTAAGGGGTGTGAGCGTCCAGGCAGATACGCAGTATTTT
CASSLRGVSVQADTQYF
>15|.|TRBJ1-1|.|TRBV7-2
TGTGCCAGCAGCGACTTTGGCGTGACGAACACTGAAGCTTTCTTT
CASSDFGVTNTEAFF
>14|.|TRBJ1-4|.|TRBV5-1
TGCGCCAGCAGGAACGGGGCGTCTAATGAAAAACTGTTTTTT
CASRNGASNEKLFF
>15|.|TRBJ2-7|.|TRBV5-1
TGCGCCAGCAGCTTGGAGGCAGGATACCTCTACGAGCAGTACTTC
CASSLEAGYLYEQYF
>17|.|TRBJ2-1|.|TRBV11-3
TGTGCCAGCAGCTCACGGACTGGCCGGAACTCCTACAATGAGCAGTTCTTC
CASSSRTGRNSYNEQFF
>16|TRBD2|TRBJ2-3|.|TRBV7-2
TGTGCCAGCAGCCCCACTGGCGGGAGGAGCACAGATACGCAGTATTTT
CASSPTGGRSTDTQYF
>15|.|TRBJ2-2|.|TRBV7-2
TGTGCCAGCAGCCAGGGGTCAGGGTGGCCCGGGGAGCTGTTTTTT
CASSQGSGWPGELFF
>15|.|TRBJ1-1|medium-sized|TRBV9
TGTGCCAGCAGCGCAACCGGGACGGGGAACACTGAAGCTTTCTTT
CASSATGTGNTEAFF
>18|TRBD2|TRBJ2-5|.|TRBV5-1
TGCGCCAGCAGCTTGGAAGGTCCTAGCGGGAGCCTTCTAGAGACCCAGTACTTC
CASSLEGPSGSLLETQYF
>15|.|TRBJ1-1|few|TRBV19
TGTGCCAGTAGTATAGTGGGGACCCGGAACACTGAAGCTTTCTTT
CASSIVGTRNTEAFF